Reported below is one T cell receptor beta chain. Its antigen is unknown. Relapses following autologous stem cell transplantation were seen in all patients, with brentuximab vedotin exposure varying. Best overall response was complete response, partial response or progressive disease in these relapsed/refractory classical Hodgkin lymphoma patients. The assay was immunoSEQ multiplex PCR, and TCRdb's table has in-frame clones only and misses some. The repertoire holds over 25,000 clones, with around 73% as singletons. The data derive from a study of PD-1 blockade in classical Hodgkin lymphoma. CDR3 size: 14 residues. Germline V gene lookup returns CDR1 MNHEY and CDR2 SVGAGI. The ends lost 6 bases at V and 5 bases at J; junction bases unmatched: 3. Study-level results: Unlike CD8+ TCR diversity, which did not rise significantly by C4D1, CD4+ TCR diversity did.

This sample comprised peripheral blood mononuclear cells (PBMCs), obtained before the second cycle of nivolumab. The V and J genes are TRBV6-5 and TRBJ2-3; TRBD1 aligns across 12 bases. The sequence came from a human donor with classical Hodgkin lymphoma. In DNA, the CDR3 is TGTGCCAGCAGGGGACAGGGGGCAATAGATACGCAGTATTTT. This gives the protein CASRGQGAIDTQYF.